The T cell receptor beta chain under discussion was sequenced for a study of cytotoxic CD8 clonotypes in ibrutinib-treated CLL. About the research overall: Sample averages reached 250,000 or so productive templates and some 94,000 productive rearrangements.

Trimming removed 6 bases at V and 0 bases at J, with 23 bases between. Per the germline V gene, CDR1 is MGHRA and CDR2 is YSYEKL. This CDR3 has 18 amino acids. The study's findings and limits: At the start, clonality exceeded age-matched healthy donors and followed circulating CD8+ T-cell counts.

Concerning this clone: Its antigen is currently unknown.

TCRdb's copy holds only in-frame clones and misses some; the assay was immunoSEQ multiplex PCR. The data contain approximately 26,000 clones, over 75% of them singletons. V and J are TRBV4-1 and TRBJ1-2; D might be TRBD1 (5 bases). The specimen was PBMCs, collected after 24 months of ibrutinib treatment. This sequence originates from a human donor with chronic lymphocytic leukemia. The CDR3 protein is CASSQQDKGTRSNYGYTF. In DNA, the CDR3 is TGCGCCAGCAGTCAACAGGACAAGGGAACGAGGTCTAACTATGGCTACACCTTC.